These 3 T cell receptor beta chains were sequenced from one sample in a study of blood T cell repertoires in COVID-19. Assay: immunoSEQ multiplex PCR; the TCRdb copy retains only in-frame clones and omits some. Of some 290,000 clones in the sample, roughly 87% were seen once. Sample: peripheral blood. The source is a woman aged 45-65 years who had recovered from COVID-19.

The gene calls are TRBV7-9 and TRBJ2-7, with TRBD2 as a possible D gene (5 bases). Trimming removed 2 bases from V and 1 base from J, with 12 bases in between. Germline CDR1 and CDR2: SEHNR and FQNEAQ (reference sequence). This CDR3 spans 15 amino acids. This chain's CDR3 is CASSLTERMSYEQYF. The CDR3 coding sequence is TGTGCCAGCAGCTTAACGGAGCGGATGTCCTACGAGCAGTACTTC.

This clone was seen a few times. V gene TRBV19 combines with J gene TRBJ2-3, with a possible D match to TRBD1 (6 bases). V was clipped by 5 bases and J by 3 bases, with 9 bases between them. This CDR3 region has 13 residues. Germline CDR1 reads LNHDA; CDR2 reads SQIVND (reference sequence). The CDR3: CASSSQGTDTQYF. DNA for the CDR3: TGTGCCAGTAGTTCGCAGGGGACAGATACGCAGTATTTT.

The CDR3 region has the DNA TGTGCCAGCAGTTACGGGCTAGCGGGAGAGTCGTCCGAGCAGTACTTC. As protein: CASSYGLAGESSEQYF. The V call is TRBV6-5, the J call TRBJ2-7, with 10 bases lining up with TRBD2. The trim removed 2 bases at V and 6 bases at J, leaving 10 bases unmatched. The CDR3 is made up of 16 amino acids. From germline, CDR1 is MNHEY and CDR2 SVGAGI.